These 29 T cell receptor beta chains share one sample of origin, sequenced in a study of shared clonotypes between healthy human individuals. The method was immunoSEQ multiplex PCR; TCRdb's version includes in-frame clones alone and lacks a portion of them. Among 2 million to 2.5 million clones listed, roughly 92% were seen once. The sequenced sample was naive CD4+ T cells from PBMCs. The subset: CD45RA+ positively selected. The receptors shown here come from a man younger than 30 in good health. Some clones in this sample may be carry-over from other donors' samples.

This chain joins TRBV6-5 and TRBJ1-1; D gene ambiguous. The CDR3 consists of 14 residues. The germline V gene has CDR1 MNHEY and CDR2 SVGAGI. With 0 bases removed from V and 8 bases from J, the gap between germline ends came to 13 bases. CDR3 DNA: TGTGCCAGCAGTTACTCGCGACTAGGAAGGGAAGCTTTCTTT. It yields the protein CASSYSRLGREAFF.

The CDR3 DNA sequence: TGTGCCAGCAGCGCGGGAGGGAGCAGGACCTACCTTAACACCGGGGAGCTGTTTTTT. This translates into CASSAGGSRTYLNTGELFF. J is TRBJ2-2 and V is TRBV9, with 8 bases matching TRBD2. The V and J ends lost 3 bases and 2 bases, in that order; junction bases with no gene match: 15. CDR3 length: 19 residues. Germline V gene data show CDR1 as SGDLS and CDR2 as YYNGEE.

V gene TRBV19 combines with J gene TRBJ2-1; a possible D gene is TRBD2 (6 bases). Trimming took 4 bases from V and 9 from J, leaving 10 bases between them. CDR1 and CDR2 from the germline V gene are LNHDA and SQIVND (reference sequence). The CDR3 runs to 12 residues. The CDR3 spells CASSNTSPEQFF. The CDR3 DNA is TGTGCCAGTAGTAATACTAGCCCTGAGCAGTTCTTC.

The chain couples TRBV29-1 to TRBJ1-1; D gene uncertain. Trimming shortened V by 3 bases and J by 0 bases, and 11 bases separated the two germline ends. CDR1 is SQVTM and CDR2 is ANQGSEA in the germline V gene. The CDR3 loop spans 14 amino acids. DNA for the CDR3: TGCAGCGTTGACACTGTCAGGTTGAACACTGAAGCTTTCTTT. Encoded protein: CSVDTVRLNTEAFF.

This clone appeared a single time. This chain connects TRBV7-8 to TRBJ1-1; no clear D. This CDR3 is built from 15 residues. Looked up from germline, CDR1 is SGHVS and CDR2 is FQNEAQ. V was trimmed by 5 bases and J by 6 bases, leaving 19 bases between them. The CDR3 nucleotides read TGTGCCAGCAGCCCGAGGAGGGATACTGGATCTGAAGCTTTCTTT. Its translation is CASSPRRDTGSEAFF.

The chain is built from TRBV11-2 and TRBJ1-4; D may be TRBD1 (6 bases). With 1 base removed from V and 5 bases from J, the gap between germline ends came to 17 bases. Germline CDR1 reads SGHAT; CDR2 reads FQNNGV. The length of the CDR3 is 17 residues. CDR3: CASSLARPDSSNEKLFF. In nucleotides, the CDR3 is TGTGCCAGCAGCTTAGCCCGGCCGGACAGCTCCAATGAAAAACTGTTTTTT. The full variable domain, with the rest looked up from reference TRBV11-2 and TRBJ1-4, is EAGVAQSPRYKIIEKRQSVAFWCNPISGHATLYWYQQILGQGPKLLIQFQNNGVVDDSQLPKDRFSAERLKGVDSTLKIQPAKLEDSAVYLCASSLARPDSSNEKLFFGSGTQLSVL.

The CDR3 bases are TGTGCCAGCAGCAAACCGAACAGGGGGCACTACGAGCAGTACTTC. It is translated as CASSKPNRGHYEQYF. The genes are TRBV21-1 and TRBJ2-7; the tabulated D call, TRBD1, remains unverified against the DNA. TRBV21-1 is classified as a pseudogene. The CDR3 extends over 15 amino acids.

The DNA of the CDR3 is TGTGCCAGCAGCCTCGGGACAGATAGTCAAGAGACCCAGTACTTC. Protein product: CASSLGTDSQETQYF. This chain links TRBV5-4 with TRBJ2-5; 7 positions agree with TRBD1. Per germline, CDR1 SGHNT and CDR2 YYREEE (reference sequence). The junction had 8 bases not matched to a gene; V was cut back by 4 bases and J by 2 bases. The CDR3 is made up of 15 amino acids. The whole variable domain, remainder taken from reference TRBV5-4 and TRBJ2-5, is ETGVTQSPTHLIKTRGQQVTLRCSSQSGHNTVSWYQQALGQGPQFIFQYYREEENGRGNFPPRFSGLQFPNYSSELNVNALELDDSALYLCASSLGTDSQETQYFGPGTRLLVL.

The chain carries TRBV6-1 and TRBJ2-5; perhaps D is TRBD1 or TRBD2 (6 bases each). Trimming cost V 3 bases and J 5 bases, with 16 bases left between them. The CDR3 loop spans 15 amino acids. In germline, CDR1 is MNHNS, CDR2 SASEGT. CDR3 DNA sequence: TGTGCCAGCAGTGATGTCTGGGGGGCGACGGAGACCCAGTACTTC. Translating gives CASSDVWGATETQYF.

The CDR3 bases are TGTGCCAGCAGCTTGGCCGGGGATTCTGGAAACACCATATATTTT. Amino acid sequence: CASSLAGDSGNTIYF. The chain employs TRBV5-4 and TRBJ1-3, with D hard to call. Looked up from germline, CDR1 is SGHNT and CDR2 is YYREEE (reference sequence). Deletions cut 0 bases from V and 1 base from J, with 8 bases between. The CDR3 has 15 residues.

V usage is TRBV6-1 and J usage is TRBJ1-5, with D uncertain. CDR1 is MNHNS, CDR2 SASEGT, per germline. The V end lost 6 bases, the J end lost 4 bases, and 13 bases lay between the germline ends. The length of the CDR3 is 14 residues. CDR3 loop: CASRVGGTNQPQHF. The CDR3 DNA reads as TGTGCCAGCAGAGTAGGAGGAACGAATCAGCCCCAGCATTTT.

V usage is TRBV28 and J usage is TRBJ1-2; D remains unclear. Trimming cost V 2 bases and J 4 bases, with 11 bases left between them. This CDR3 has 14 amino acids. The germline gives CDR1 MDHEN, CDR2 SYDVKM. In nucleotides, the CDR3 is TGTGCCAGCAGTTTACTTCCGGGAAGCTATGGCTACACCTTC. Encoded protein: CASSLLPGSYGYTF.

In DNA form, the CDR3 reads TGTGCCAGTAGTATCGGGGACCTAGATGAAGCTTTCTTT. It specifies CASSIGDLDEAFF. The chain links TRBV19 to TRBJ1-1; tentative D call: TRBD1 (5 bases). The CDR3 runs to 13 residues. V was cut by 3 bases and J by 7 bases, with 12 bases left in between. Germline CDR1 and CDR2: LNHDA and SQIVND (reference sequence).

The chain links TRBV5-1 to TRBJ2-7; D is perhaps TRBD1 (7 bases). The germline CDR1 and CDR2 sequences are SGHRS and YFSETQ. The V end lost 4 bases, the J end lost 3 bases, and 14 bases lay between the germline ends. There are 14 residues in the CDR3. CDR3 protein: CASSGGDRIYEQYF. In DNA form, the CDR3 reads TGCGCCAGCAGCGGAGGGGACAGAATCTACGAGCAGTACTTC.

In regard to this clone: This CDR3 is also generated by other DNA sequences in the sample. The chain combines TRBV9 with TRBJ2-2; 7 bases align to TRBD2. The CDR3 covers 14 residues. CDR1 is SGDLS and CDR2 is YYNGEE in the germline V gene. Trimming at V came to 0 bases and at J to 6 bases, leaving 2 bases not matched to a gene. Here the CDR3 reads CASSVAGGPGELFF. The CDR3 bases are TGTGCCAGCAGCGTAGCGGGAGGACCCGGGGAGCTGTTTTTT.

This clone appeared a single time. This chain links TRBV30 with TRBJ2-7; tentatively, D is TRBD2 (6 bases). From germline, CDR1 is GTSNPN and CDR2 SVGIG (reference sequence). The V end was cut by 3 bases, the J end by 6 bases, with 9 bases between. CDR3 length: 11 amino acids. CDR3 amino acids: CAWSPGVEQYF. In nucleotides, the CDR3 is TGTGCCTGGAGCCCGGGGGTCGAGCAGTACTTC. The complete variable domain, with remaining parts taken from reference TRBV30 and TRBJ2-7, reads SQTIHQWPATLVQPVGSPLSLECTVEGTSNPNLYWYRQAAGRGLQLLFYSVGIGQISSEVPQNLSASRPQDRQFILSSKKLLLSDSGFYLCAWSPGVEQYFGPGTRLTVT.

CDR3 in amino acids: CASSSTLGRGGELFF. The CDR3 DNA sequence: TGTGCCAGCAGCTCAACATTAGGTCGGGGAGGGGAGCTGTTTTTT. The chain links TRBV5-4 to TRBJ2-2; TRBD2 might be the D (5 bases). In germline, CDR1 is SGHNT, CDR2 YYREEE (reference sequence). V lost 3 bases and J lost 8, with 17 bases in between. The CDR3 contains 15 residues.

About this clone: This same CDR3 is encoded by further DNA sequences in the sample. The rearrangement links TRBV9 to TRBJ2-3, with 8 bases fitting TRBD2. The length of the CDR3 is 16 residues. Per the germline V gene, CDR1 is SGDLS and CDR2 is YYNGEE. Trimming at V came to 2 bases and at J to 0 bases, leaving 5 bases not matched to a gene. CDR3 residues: CASSVGSSGSTDTQYF. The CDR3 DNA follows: TGTGCCAGCAGCGTCGGGTCTAGCGGGAGCACAGATACGCAGTATTTT.

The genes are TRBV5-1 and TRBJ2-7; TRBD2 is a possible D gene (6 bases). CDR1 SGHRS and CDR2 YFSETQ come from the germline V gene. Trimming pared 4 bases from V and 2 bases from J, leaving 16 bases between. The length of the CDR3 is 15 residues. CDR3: CASSPGGVGTYEQYF. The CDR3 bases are TGCGCCAGCAGCCCCGGCGGGGTAGGGACCTACGAGCAGTACTTC.

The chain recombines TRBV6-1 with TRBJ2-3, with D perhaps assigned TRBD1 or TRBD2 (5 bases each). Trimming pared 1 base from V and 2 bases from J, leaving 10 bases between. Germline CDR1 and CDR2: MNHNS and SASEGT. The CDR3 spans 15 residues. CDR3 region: CASSEGGIPTDTQYF. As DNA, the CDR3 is TGTGCCAGCAGTGAAGGGGGGATACCCACAGATACGCAGTATTTT.

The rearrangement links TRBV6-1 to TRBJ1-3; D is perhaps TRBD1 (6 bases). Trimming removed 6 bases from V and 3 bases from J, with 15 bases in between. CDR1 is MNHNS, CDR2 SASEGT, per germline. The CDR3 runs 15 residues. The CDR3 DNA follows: TGTGCCAGCAGCGTGGGGGGCCAGGTTGGAAACACCATATATTTT. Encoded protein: CASSVGGQVGNTIYF.

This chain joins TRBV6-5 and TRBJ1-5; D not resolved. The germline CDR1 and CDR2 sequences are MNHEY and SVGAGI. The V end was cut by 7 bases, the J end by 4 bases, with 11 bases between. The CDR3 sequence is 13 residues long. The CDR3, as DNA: TGTGCCAGCAAGGGTCAAGGGAATCAGCCCCAGCATTTT. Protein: CASKGQGNQPQHF.

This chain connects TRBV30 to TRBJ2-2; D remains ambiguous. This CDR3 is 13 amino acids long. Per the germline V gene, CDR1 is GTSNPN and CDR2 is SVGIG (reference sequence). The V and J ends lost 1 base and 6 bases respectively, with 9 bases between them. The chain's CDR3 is CAWSARPPGELFF. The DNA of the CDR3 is TGTGCCTGGAGTGCCCGCCCGCCCGGGGAGCTGTTTTTT.

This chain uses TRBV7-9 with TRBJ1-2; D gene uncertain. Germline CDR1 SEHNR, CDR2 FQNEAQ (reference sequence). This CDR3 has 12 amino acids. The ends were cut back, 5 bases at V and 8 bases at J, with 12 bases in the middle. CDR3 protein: CASSPAYGGYTF. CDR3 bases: TGTGCCAGCAGCCCGGCCTACGGAGGCTACACCTTC.

CDR3 DNA: TGTGCCAGCAGCTCCCAGCAGGGTTCTGGGGCCAACGTCCTGACTTTC. As protein: CASSSQQGSGANVLTF. The V and J genes are TRBV7-9 and TRBJ2-6; TRBD1 is a possible D gene (5 bases). CDR1 is SEHNR, CDR2 FQNEAQ, per germline (reference sequence). The CDR3 covers 16 residues. Trimming stripped 4 bases from V and 1 base from J, with 11 bases between.

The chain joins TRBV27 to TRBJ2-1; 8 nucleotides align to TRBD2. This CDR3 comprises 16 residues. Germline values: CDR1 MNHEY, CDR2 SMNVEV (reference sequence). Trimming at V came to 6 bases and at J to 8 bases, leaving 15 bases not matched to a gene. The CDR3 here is CASREAGVGPVDEQFF. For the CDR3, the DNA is TGTGCCAGCAGAGAAGCGGGAGTGGGACCTGTCGATGAGCAGTTCTTC.

Written as DNA, the CDR3 is TGTGCCAGTAGTACGGGGAAAAACACCATATATTTT. This sequence encodes CASSTGKNTIYF. V and J are TRBV19 and TRBJ1-3; D is undetermined. Germline CDR1 and CDR2: LNHDA and SQIVND (reference sequence). V lost 4 bases, J lost 6 bases, and 7 bases lay in between. The CDR3 has 12 amino acids.

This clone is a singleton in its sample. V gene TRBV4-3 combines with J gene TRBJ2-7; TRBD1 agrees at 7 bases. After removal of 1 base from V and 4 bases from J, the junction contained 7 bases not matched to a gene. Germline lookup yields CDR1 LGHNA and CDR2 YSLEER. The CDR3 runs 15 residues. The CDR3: CASSQGSTGTYEQYF. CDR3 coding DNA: TGCGCCAGCAGCCAAGGGTCGACAGGGACATACGAGCAGTACTTC.

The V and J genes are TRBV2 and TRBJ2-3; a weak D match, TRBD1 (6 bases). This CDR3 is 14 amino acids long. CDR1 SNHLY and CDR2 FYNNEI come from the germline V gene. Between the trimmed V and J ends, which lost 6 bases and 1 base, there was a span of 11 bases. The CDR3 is CASSGTSRTDTQYF. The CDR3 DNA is TGTGCCAGCAGCGGGACAAGTCGCACAGATACGCAGTATTTT.